This T cell receptor beta chain was recovered during a study of control samples from healthy donors and cancer patients. CDR1 is GTSNPN, CDR2 SVGIG, per germline (reference sequence). V shed 0 bases and J shed 8 bases, with 13 bases lying between them. The CDR3 runs 13 residues. Sequenced by immunoSEQ multiplex PCR; TCRdb stores in-frame clones only, minus some. The data contain more than 140,000 clones, under 95% of them singletons. The TCR comes from a man aged 18-30 years in good health. V is TRBV30 and J is TRBJ1-1; D possibly corresponds to TRBD1 (5 bases). The sample comprised blood. CDR3 bases: TGTGCCTGGAGTGTAAGGCAGGGAGGGGAAGCTTTCTTT. Residues: CAWSVRQGGEAFF.